This T cell receptor beta chain was retrieved from a study of regulatory T cells in long-lasting Graves disease. Study-wide findings and caveats: TRBV28, TRBJ1-2 and TRBJ2-5 emerged as the favored segments in persistent disease.

Per germline, CDR1 MNHEY and CDR2 SMNVEV (reference sequence). Losses at the gene ends were 2 bases for V and 15 bases for J; bases not matched to a gene: 6. The CDR3 has 13 residues. Time point given: newly diagnosed GD, antithyroid drugs for less than 3 months. Making the TCR library involved RNA that had been extracted from PBMCs. To make TCR beta libraries, researchers used iRepertoire HTBI primers and Arm-PCR of CDR3 regions. Via MiXCR, TCRdb re-called the multiplex PCR reads, giving one row per CDR3 protein. The profile shows approximately 540,000 distinct CDR3 sequences, 9.5% to 15% of them singletons. This clonotype was detected only a few times. Its antigen is unidentified. The same data also contributed to another study, on T cells in Graves' hyperthyroidism and ophthalmopathy. That publication notes: The TCR CDR3 first-round RT-PCR relied on the HTBI primer set.

This sample comprised peripheral blood mononuclear cells (PBMCs), obtained at new diagnosis, from a patient treated with antithyroid drugs. The gene calls are TRBV27 and TRBJ2-1; 11 bases are a match to TRBD2. The sequence derives from a woman aged 25-40 years with Graves disease. CDR3 region: CASSLIAGGVSFF. The CDR3 coding sequence is TGTGCCAGCAGTTTAATAGCGGGAGGGGTTTCGTTCTTC.